These 11 T cell receptor beta chains share one sample of origin, sequenced in a study of tissue T cells after allogeneic stem cell transplantation. Measured with immunoSEQ multiplex PCR; TCRdb has only the in-frame clones, and not every one. This sample has 4,100 or so clones, with about three quarters found just once. The specimen was left colon tissue, collected at autopsy. These TCRs come from a woman aged 18 to 50 with breast cancer.

This clone was seen a handful of times. The V call is TRBV5-1, the J call TRBJ1-1, with D tentatively TRBD1 (5 bases). The V end lost 0 bases, the J end lost 8 bases, and 17 bases lay between the germline ends. The V gene's germline CDR1 is SGHRS and CDR2 YFSETQ. The CDR3 spans 15 residues. The CDR3 sequence: CASSLATGGKGEAFF. In DNA form, the CDR3 reads TGCGCCAGCAGCTTGGCCACGGGAGGGAAGGGGGAAGCTTTCTTT.

J is TRBJ2-3 and V is TRBV11-2; 7 nucleotides agree with TRBD2. Per the germline V gene, CDR1 is SGHAT and CDR2 is FQNNGV. V trimming: 1 base; J trimming: 3 bases; junction bases outside the gene matches: 1. This CDR3 is built from 14 residues. The CDR3 DNA is TGTGCCAGCAGCTTAGTCGGGAGGACAGATACGCAGTATTTT. Encoded protein: CASSLVGRTDTQYF. The full variable domain, completed using reference TRBV11-2 and TRBJ2-3, is EAGVAQSPRYKIIEKRQSVAFWCNPISGHATLYWYQQILGQGPKLLIQFQNNGVVDDSQLPKDRFSAERLKGVDSTLKIQPAKLEDSAVYLCASSLVGRTDTQYFGPGTRLTVL.

The J gene is TRBJ2-2, the V gene TRBV6-5; D gene unclear. Germline V gene sequence: CDR1 MNHEY, CDR2 SVGAGI. Trimming removed 7 bases at V and 4 bases at J, with 16 bases between. The CDR3 sequence is 15 residues long. The CDR3 here is CASTLGHTSTGELFF. The CDR3 nucleotides read TGTGCCAGCACCTTGGGCCATACTTCCACCGGGGAGCTGTTTTTT.

The table lists this clone with a few counts. This chain links TRBV4-3 with TRBJ1-6; D might be TRBD1 (6 bases). Germline CDR1 reads LGHNA; CDR2 reads YSLEER. V shed 3 bases and J shed 7 bases, with 16 bases lying between them. The CDR3 covers 16 residues. CDR3 in DNA: TGCGCCAGCAGCCACCAGACAGGCGATGGAAATTCACCCCTCCACTTT. Amino acid sequence: CASSHQTGDGNSPLHF.

This chain links TRBV3-1 (or the pseudogene TRBV3-2) with TRBJ2-3; tentatively, D is TRBD2 (5 bases). The V end was cut by 0 bases, the J end by 0 bases, with 16 bases between. In germline, CDR1 is LGHDT, CDR2 YNNKEL (reference sequence). This CDR3 spans 18 amino acids. CDR3 nucleotides: TGTGCCAGCAGCCAAGATGGGAAGAGGGTTGCTAGCACAGATACGCAGTATTTT. Protein sequence: CASSQDGKRVASTDTQYF.

The CDR3 bases are TGTGCCAGCAGCCAAGTAGACAGGTCAAGCTCCTACGAGCAGTACTTC. This encodes CASSQVDRSSSYEQYF. The chain is built from TRBV3-1 (or the pseudogene TRBV3-2) and TRBJ2-7; weak D call: TRBD1 (6 bases). CDR3 length: 16 residues. CDR1 LGHDT and CDR2 YNNKEL come from the germline V gene (reference sequence). Trimming removed 1 base from V and 0 bases from J, with 13 bases in between.

This sequence joins TRBV28 and TRBJ1-1; D is uncertain. V was shortened by 6 bases and J by 8 bases, with 13 bases between the two germline ends. In germline, CDR1 is MDHEN, CDR2 SYDVKM. This CDR3 is built from 12 residues. For the CDR3, the DNA is TGTGCCAGCAGACCACACGGAATAGAAGCTTTCTTT. Translated, it gives CASRPHGIEAFF.

The chain couples TRBV25-1 to TRBJ2-7, with D possibly being TRBD1 or TRBD2 (6 bases each). CDR3 length equals 13 residues. Germline-derived CDR1 and CDR2 are MGHDK and SYGVNS. V lost 2 bases and J lost 7, with 12 bases in between. The CDR3 DNA sequence: TGTGCCAGCAGTGAAGGGGGGACATCGGAGCAGTACTTC. Protein: CASSEGGTSEQYF.

Only a few counts were recorded for this clone. The rearrangement links TRBV5-6 to TRBJ2-5; D unclear. V gave up 4 bases and J gave up 1 base, with 11 bases separating them. This CDR3 has 14 residues. Germline-derived CDR1 and CDR2 are SGHDT and YYEEEE. The CDR3 reads CASSPDVFQETQYF. Written as DNA, the CDR3 is TGTGCCAGCAGCCCTGACGTATTCCAAGAGACCCAGTACTTC.

The rearrangement uses TRBV7-2 and TRBJ1-6, with D hard to call. The germline V gene has CDR1 SGHTA and CDR2 FQGNSA. This CDR3 has 12 residues. Trimming shortened V by 7 bases and J by 7 bases, and 8 bases separated the two germline ends. The CDR3 spells CASTSLNSPLHF. CDR3 nucleotides: TGTGCCAGCACCAGTCTGAATTCACCCCTCCACTTT.

This clone has a single count. The rearrangement links TRBV6-5 to TRBJ2-3; maybe TRBD2 (6 bases). V was trimmed by 6 bases and J by 1 base, leaving 11 bases between them. The CDR3 is 14 residues long. The germline V gene encodes CDR1 MNHEY and CDR2 SVGAGI. CDR3: CASRGGLGTDTQYF. CDR3 nucleotides: TGTGCCAGCAGGGGGGGTCTGGGCACAGATACGCAGTATTTT.